Listed here are 9 T cell receptor beta chains from one sample, sequenced in a study of CD8+CD57+ T cells in acquired aplastic anemia. The use of genomic DNA as template underpinned the TCR beta VDJ and CDR3 profiling. TCRdb reanalysed the reads using MiXCR and keeps one entry per CDR3 protein. The table has 100,000 to 130,000 distinct CDR3 sequences, less than 65% seen once. What was sequenced was sorted CD4+, CD8+, or CD8+CD57+ T cells (not recorded which) from PBMCs. These receptors all come from a human donor in good health, serving as a control.

This chain links TRBV29-1 with TRBJ1-2; possible D gene TRBD1, 5 bases. The V gene lost 4 bases and the J gene lost 3 bases, with 12 bases spanning the gap. The CDR3 totals 13 residues. Germline CDR1 SQVTM, CDR2 ANQGSEA. The CDR3 spells CSVVGQADYGYTF. The CDR3, as DNA: TGCAGCGTTGTAGGACAAGCAGACTATGGCTACACCTTC.

This clonotype was recorded many times. The gene calls are TRBV7-9 and TRBJ1-3; D ambiguous. Germline V gene data show CDR1 as SEHNR and CDR2 as FQNEAQ (reference sequence). The CDR3 loop spans 13 amino acids. Trimming took off 3 bases at V and 4 bases at J, with 7 bases between the two ends. CDR3 in amino acids: CASSFPAGNTIYF. The DNA for the CDR3 is TGTGCCAGCAGCTTCCCAGCGGGAAACACCATATATTTT.

The genes are TRBV7-8 and TRBJ1-4; D remains unclear. Trimming cost V 1 base and J 3 bases, with 9 bases left between them. From germline, CDR1 is SGHVS and CDR2 FQNEAQ. CDR3 length: 15 residues. CDR3 nucleotide sequence: TGTGCCAGCAGCTTAGACTCAGCTTCTAATGAAAAACTGTTTTTT. Its protein product is CASSLDSASNEKLFF.

Details on this clonotype: The junction departs from germline at one end; a sequencing error may be responsible. The gene calls are TRBV10-2 and TRBJ1-1, with a weak D call TRBD1 (5 bases). The CDR3 totals 15 residues. Germline V gene lookup returns CDR1 WSHSY and CDR2 SAAADI. The CDR3 spells CASSFGTSGVTEAFF. The CDR3 DNA reads TGTGCCAGCAGTTTCGGGACTAGCGGGGTCACTGAAGCTTTCTTT.

This clonotype was detected a few times. The chain combines TRBV29-1 with TRBJ2-3; D is perhaps TRBD1 (5 bases). The CDR3 extends over 13 amino acids. Per the germline V gene, CDR1 is SQVTM and CDR2 is ANQGSEA. With 6 bases removed from V and 0 bases from J, the gap between germline ends came to 10 bases. In DNA, the CDR3 is TGCAGCGTACAGGAAACTAGCACAGATACGCAGTATTTT. Protein: CSVQETSTDTQYF.

This clonotype occurred many times. This chain connects TRBV6-5 to TRBJ1-2; 11 nucleotides line up with TRBD1. The CDR3 extends over 13 amino acids. Germline V gene data show CDR1 as MNHEY and CDR2 as SVGAGI. With 6 bases clipped from V and 7 bases from J, the junction kept 4 bases outside the gene matches. The CDR3 is CASSPGTGGGYTF. The CDR3 region has the DNA TGTGCCAGCAGCCCCGGGACAGGGGGTGGCTACACCTTC.

The chain uses TRBV13 and TRBJ2-5, with TRBD2 identical over 9 bases. Germline V gene lookup returns CDR1 PRHDT and CDR2 FYEKMQ (reference sequence). V gave up 0 bases and J gave up 3 bases; unmatched junction bases: 8. This CDR3 has 17 amino acids. The CDR3 region is CASSLGRAGGQEETQYF. The CDR3 coding sequence is TGTGCCAGCAGCTTAGGGCGCGCGGGGGGGCAGGAAGAGACCCAGTACTTC.

The chain combines TRBV7-8 with TRBJ2-3; 14 bases agree with TRBD2. The CDR3 spans 16 residues. The V and J ends lost 1 base and 4 bases, in that order; junction bases with no gene match: 1. Germline assignment: CDR1 SGHVS and CDR2 FQNEAQ. The CDR3, as DNA: TGTGCCAGCAGCTTAGGGACTAGCGGGGGGTCAGATACGCAGTATTTT. It codes for CASSLGTSGGSDTQYF.

The genes are TRBV2 and TRBJ2-5; D possibly corresponds to TRBD2 (6 bases). The CDR3 sequence is 14 residues long. CDR1 and CDR2 from the germline V gene are SNHLY and FYNNEI. Trimming left V 0 bases short and J 5 bases short, with 10 bases between. The CDR3 bases are TGTGCCAGCAGTGAAGCCCCTCTAGCGGAGACCCAGTACTTC. The encoded protein is CASSEAPLAETQYF.